Detailed here is one T cell receptor (beta chain). Its specificity is unknown. This sample is part of a study of monozygotic twins with inflammatory bowel disease. The study's findings and limits: Those with IBD had lower TCRbeta diversity (inverse Simpson) than their healthy co-twins did.

TCRdb reprocessed the 5' RACE reads, keeping one entry per CDR3 protein, no DNA. The sample totals 150,000 to 200,000 distinct CDR3 sequences. This CDR3 is built from 16 residues. Germline V gives CDR1 MDHEN, CDR2 SYDVKM. The chain couples TRBV28 to TRBJ2-1; the TCRdb call, TRBD2, lacks DNA for checking. The sample was blood. This sequence originates from a human donor with ulcerative colitis or Crohn's disease, or a healthy co-twin of an affected twin (not recorded which). This CDR3 is CASSSPPEGRGNEQFF.